This T cell receptor beta chain was found in a study of cytomegalovirus exposure and HLA in healthy donors. The PCR had 60 Vbeta and 13 Jbeta primers. Using immunoSEQ multiplex PCR, the repertoire was profiled, and TCRdb retains in-frame clones only, with some absent. In the table there are 200,000 to 250,000 clones, 80% to 90% of which are singletons. Trimming pared 3 bases from V and 7 bases from J, leaving 7 bases between. The germline V gene has CDR1 SEHNR and CDR2 FQNEAQ (reference sequence). There are 12 residues in the CDR3. General study points: Researchers had no immune exposure information except CMV serostatus available. It was assumed in the presence/absence analyses that sequencing depth was roughly uniform across donors. In a later analysis, donors in an Asian-associated ancestry cluster reportedly had fewer N-insertions in productive TCRs than the cohort mean. TCR beta V- and J-gene trimming, according to a later analysis, was linked to a missense DCLRE1C variant.

Points on this clone: Its specificity is unknown.

The rearrangement links TRBV7-9 to TRBJ2-1; TRBD2 is a possible D gene (5 bases). This clonotype was sampled from a woman aged 18-29 years in good health and CMV-seronegative. Sequenced input: PBMCs. CDR3 nucleotides: TGTGCCAGCAGCTTGTCGGGGAATGAGCAGTTCTTC. Translation gives CASSLSGNEQFF.